This TCR beta chain is drawn from a study of T cells expressing NK-cell markers. The cDNA for TCR beta came from 5'RACE template switching with UMIs. TCRdb re-analyzed the 5' RACE reads; it lists each CDR3 protein once, without DNA. The sample data list some 500,000 distinct CDR3 sequences. The CDR3 sequence is 16 residues long. V usage is TRBV12-3 or TRBV12-4 and J usage is TRBJ2-4; absent DNA, TCRdb's TRBD1 call cannot be checked. Sequencing was carried out using blood T cells: a sorted CD56 or NKG2C T cell subset, CD4+ or CD8+ T cells, or bulk PBMC T cells (not recorded which). The sequence was collected from a woman aged 45-60 years in good health. The CDR3 loop is CASSLGWGQSKNIQYF.